This section outlines one TCR beta chain sequence together with its context. Its antigen is unidentified. Averaging approximately 120 mL, one heparinised blood draw was given by each donor. Every isolated RNA sample was fully reverse transcribed, so sequencing captured expressed TCRB transcripts. The table came from immunoSEQ multiplex PCR; TCRdb's copy has only in-frame clones and leaves some out. The repertoire holds hundreds of thousands of clones, with roughly 16% as singletons. The CDR3 has 18 amino acids. V shed 1 base, J shed 4 bases, and the junction held 13 bases outside the gene matches. Per the germline V gene, CDR1 is SGHRS and CDR2 is YFSETQ. The data were taken from a study of beta chain features in type 1 diabetes. The study's findings and limits: There were fewer insertions and more deletions at the VDJ junctions of type 1 diabetes patients. For patients, the naive, central memory and Treg TCRB repertoires appeared more alike than for healthy donors.

The sequencing sample was made of naive CD4+ T cells from blood. The TCR comes from a man aged 18 to 30 in good health. The chain employs TRBV5-1 and TRBJ2-5; TRBD2 matches 10 bases. The CDR3: CASSLPSGRSRGGETQYF. CDR3 DNA: TGCGCCAGCAGCTTGCCTAGCGGGAGAAGTCGTGGTGGAGAGACCCAGTACTTC.